Shown below are 28 T cell receptor beta chains from a single sample sequenced in a study of T-cell reconstitution after alpha-beta-depleted transplantation in children. The TCRbeta library was prepared with unique molecular identifiers. TCRdb fed the PCR reads into MiXCR, producing one record per CDR3 protein. Altogether 150,000 to 200,000 distinct CDR3 sequences are present, roughly 6% being singletons, with the ten largest covering 4.5% to 5.5%. The material was PBMCs, obtained before TCRalphabeta/CD19-depleted stem cell transplant. The receptor set was obtained from a girl less than two years old with combined immunodeficiency, due to receive a stem cell transplant.

The gene calls are TRBV27 and TRBJ2-2, with D possibly matching TRBD2 (5 bases). V lost 1 base to trimming and J lost 4 bases, with 7 bases between them. This CDR3 comprises 14 residues. The germline gives CDR1 MNHEY, CDR2 SMNVEV (reference sequence). Written as DNA, the CDR3 is TGTGCCAGCAGTTTATTTGAGGGCACCGGGGAGCTGTTTTTT. This codes for CASSLFEGTGELFF.

Many counts were recorded for this clonotype. This chain connects TRBV4-2 to TRBJ2-1; TRBD2 is a possible D gene (5 bases). Germline values: CDR1 LGHNA, CDR2 YNFKEQ. V gave up 3 bases and J gave up 4 bases, with 10 bases separating them. This CDR3 contains 14 residues. The CDR3 nucleotides are TGTGCCAGCAGCCATAATGCGGGTTACAATGAGCAGTTCTTC. It encodes CASSHNAGYNEQFF.

This clonotype was picked up many times. This rearrangement joins TRBV5-6 to TRBJ2-7, with no clear D. The V end lost 0 bases, the J end lost 0 bases, and 13 bases lay between the germline ends. CDR1 SGHDT and CDR2 YYEEEE come from the germline V gene. There are 16 residues in the CDR3. In DNA form, the CDR3 reads TGTGCCAGCAGCTTGGAATTTCGCGGAAGCTCCTACGAGCAGTACTTC. This translates into CASSLEFRGSSYEQYF.

This clonotype was recorded a few times. The chain joins TRBV29-1 to TRBJ2-5; TRBD2 aligns across 12 bases. The CDR3 sequence is 17 residues long. V lost 7 bases to trimming and J lost 1 base; unmatched junction nucleotides: 13. Germline values: CDR1 SQVTM, CDR2 ANQGSEA. CDR3 in amino acids: CSGGQGTSGPFQETQYF. The CDR3 region has the DNA TGCAGCGGGGGACAGGGGACTAGCGGGCCCTTCCAAGAGACCCAGTACTTC.

This clonotype was counted at least ten times. The chain joins TRBV24-1 to TRBJ1-2, with D perhaps matching TRBD1 (6 bases). CDR1 and CDR2 from the germline V gene are KGHDR and SFDVKD. CDR3 length: 13 amino acids. The ends were cut back, 4 bases at V and 5 bases at J, with 10 bases in the middle. The CDR3 coding sequence is TGTGCCACCAGTGAAACAGGGAAATATGGCTACACCTTC. Translating gives CATSETGKYGYTF.

The sample holds many counts of this clonotype. The chain joins TRBV15 to TRBJ2-2; D not certain. Trimming removed 3 bases at V and 4 bases at J, with 12 bases between. This CDR3 comprises 15 residues. CDR1 is LNHNV, CDR2 YYDKDF, per germline (reference sequence). The CDR3: CATSRPAGPTGELFF. CDR3 DNA sequence: TGTGCCACCAGCAGGCCCGCTGGGCCCACCGGGGAGCTGTTTTTT. Full variable domain (missing parts from reference TRBV15 and TRBJ2-2): DAMVIQNPRYQVTQFGKPVTLSCSQTLNHNVMYWYQQKSSQAPKLLFHYYDKDFNNEADTPDNFQSRRPNTSFCFLDIRSPGLGDTAMYLCATSRPAGPTGELFFGEGSRLTVL.

This clonotype turned up a few times. The chain carries TRBV12-3 or TRBV12-4 and TRBJ1-2; a weak D match, TRBD1 (5 bases). Between the trimmed V and J ends, which lost 5 bases and 6 bases, there was a span of 13 bases. The CDR3 totals 13 residues. For the CDR3, the DNA is TGTGCCAGCAGTCGGGTCCGGGGGGATGGCTACACCTTC. Its translation: CASSRVRGDGYTF.

The V and J genes are TRBV6-2 or TRBV6-3 and TRBJ1-5; D gene ambiguous. The V end was cut by 6 bases, the J end by 0 bases, with 15 bases between. This CDR3 spans 16 amino acids. Germline CDR1 MNHEY, CDR2 SVGEGT. CDR3 protein: CASSPSIVVSNQPQHF. The CDR3 DNA follows: TGTGCCAGCAGCCCCAGCATCGTTGTTAGCAATCAGCCCCAGCATTTT.

This clonotype appeared many times. The chain couples TRBV5-1 to TRBJ2-5; D tentatively reads TRBD1 or TRBD2 (6 bases each). This CDR3 is 16 amino acids long. The germline V gene encodes CDR1 SGHRS and CDR2 YFSETQ. V was cut by 0 bases and J by 10 bases, with 22 bases left in between. The CDR3, as DNA: TGCGCCAGCAGCTTGGAGGGACTGCTACAGAAGGGGGACCAGTACTTC. Translating gives CASSLEGLLQKGDQYF.

This clonotype was found many times. The rearrangement joins TRBV4-2 to TRBJ1-5, with TRBD1 matching over 8 bases. This CDR3 comprises 18 residues. The junction had 10 bases not matched to a gene; V was cut back by 0 bases and J by 3 bases. Per the germline V gene, CDR1 is LGHNA and CDR2 is YNFKEQ. For the CDR3, the DNA is TGTGCCAGCAGCCAAGAAAGGGGATCGGGACAGGTCAATCAGCCCCAGCATTTT. Protein product: CASSQERGSGQVNQPQHF.

This clonotype was observed at least ten times. The chain combines TRBV20-1 with TRBJ2-2; 14 nucleotides agree with TRBD2. The germline gives CDR1 DFQATT, CDR2 SNEGSKA (reference sequence). The trim removed 5 bases at V and 2 bases at J, leaving 4 bases unmatched. The length of the CDR3 is 16 residues. CDR3 loop: CSAEGLAGDNTGELFF. CDR3 DNA sequence: TGCAGTGCTGAGGGACTAGCGGGAGATAACACCGGGGAGCTGTTTTTT.

At least ten counts were recorded for this clonotype. The chain recombines TRBV29-1 with TRBJ1-1; D unclear. The germline gives CDR1 SQVTM, CDR2 ANQGSEA. The CDR3 is 13 residues long. Trimming shortened V by 6 bases and J by 0 bases, and 11 bases separated the two germline ends. The CDR3 is CSVYSLMNTEAFF. CDR3 nucleotides: TGCAGCGTCTACAGTCTTATGAACACTGAAGCTTTCTTT.

This clonotype appeared many times. The genes are TRBV29-1 and TRBJ1-1; D uncertain. The CDR3 length is 13 residues. From germline, CDR1 is SQVTM and CDR2 ANQGSEA. Deletions cut 2 bases from V and 5 bases from J, with 12 bases between. The chain's CDR3 is CSVELGFGTEAFF. The CDR3 DNA reads as TGCAGCGTTGAATTGGGGTTTGGGACTGAAGCTTTCTTT.

In this sample, this clonotype turned up a few times. The chain carries TRBV4-2 and TRBJ1-2; D is ambiguous. Trimming removed 0 bases from V and 7 bases from J, with 18 bases in between. The CDR3 consists of 16 residues. Germline V gives CDR1 LGHNA, CDR2 YNFKEQ. CDR3 protein: CASSQDSGVTSGGYTF. The DNA for the CDR3 is TGTGCCAGCAGCCAAGATAGCGGGGTCACATCAGGTGGCTACACCTTC.

This clonotype was recorded many times. The chain carries TRBV28 and TRBJ2-1; 8 bases line up with TRBD2. From germline, CDR1 is MDHEN and CDR2 SYDVKM. CDR3 length: 11 residues. Trimming took 4 bases from V and 14 from J; bases not matched to a gene: 4. The CDR3 sequence: CASSSIGGEFF. The CDR3 coding sequence is TGTGCCAGCAGTTCAATCGGGGGGGAGTTCTTC.

This clonotype was counted many times. The chain combines TRBV6-5 with TRBJ2-5; D is ambiguous. This CDR3 is built from 14 residues. V lost 4 bases and J lost 0, with 9 bases in between. Germline V gene data show CDR1 as MNHEY and CDR2 as SVGAGI. The CDR3 region is CASSFAQYQETQYF. CDR3 sequence (DNA): TGTGCCAGCAGTTTTGCACAATACCAAGAGACCCAGTACTTC.

The rearrangement joins TRBV12-3 or TRBV12-4 to TRBJ1-2; 8 bases agree with TRBD1. Trimming at V came to 6 bases and at J to 6 bases, leaving 9 bases not matched to a gene. The CDR3 runs to 14 residues. The CDR3: CASSPGQGLNGYTF. The CDR3, as DNA: TGTGCCAGCAGCCCCGGACAGGGACTGAATGGCTACACCTTC.

This clonotype was picked up many times. The chain recombines TRBV19 with TRBJ1-3; no clear D. The CDR3 is made up of 16 amino acids. Germline V lookup: CDR1 LNHDA, CDR2 SQIVND (reference sequence). Trimming took off 8 bases at V and 0 bases at J, with 17 bases between the two ends. This chain's CDR3 is CASSKEQRLSGNTIYF. DNA for the CDR3: TGTGCCAGTTCAAAAGAACAGCGCCTCTCTGGAAACACCATATATTTT. Variable domain in full (rest from reference TRBV19 and TRBJ1-3): DGGITQSPKYLFRKEGQNVTLSCEQNLNHDAMYWYRQDPGQGLRLIYYSQIVNDFQKGDIAEGYSVSREKKESFPLTVTSAQKNPTAFYLCASSKEQRLSGNTIYFGEGSWLTVV.

In this sample, this clonotype turned up many times. The chain recombines TRBV6-5 with TRBJ2-7; D might be TRBD1 (5 bases). The CDR3 covers 13 residues. Trimming left V 6 bases short and J 2 bases short, with 11 bases between. Germline CDR1 MNHEY, CDR2 SVGAGI. The CDR3 reads CASRGPRAYEQYF. As DNA, the CDR3 is TGTGCCAGCAGAGGACCCAGGGCCTACGAGCAGTACTTC.

Comment on this clonotype: A read error may be the cause here, since a much bigger clone is one base away. The CDR3 loop is CACSQERGGGSNTQYF. For the CDR3, the DNA is TGTGCCTGCAGCCAAGAACGAGGGGGGGGCTCGAATACGCAGTATTTT. This chain uses TRBV3-1 with TRBJ2-3; tentatively, D is TRBD2 (7 bases). The CDR3 runs to 16 residues. The V gene's germline CDR1 is LGHDT and CDR2 YNNKEL (reference sequence).

This clonotype was detected many times. The CDR3 loop reads CASSNTGTDTQYF. The DNA of the CDR3 is TGTGCCAGCAGTAACACAGGGACAGATACGCAGTATTTT. V gene TRBV12-3 or TRBV12-4 combines with J gene TRBJ2-3, with D perhaps matching TRBD1 (6 bases). The CDR3 spans 13 residues. Trimming stripped 5 bases from V and 3 bases from J, with 9 bases between.

The chain combines TRBV20-1 with TRBJ2-3, with D hard to call. The V gene lost 1 base and the J gene lost 6 bases, with 14 bases spanning the gap. The CDR3 contains 14 residues. Germline V gene sequence: CDR1 DFQATT, CDR2 SNEGSKA (reference sequence). The CDR3 DNA sequence: TGCAGTGCTAGAGTGGCCCCTCAGTCTGATACGCAGTATTTT. This codes for CSARVAPQSDTQYF.

This clonotype was seen repeatedly, ten times or more. This sequence joins TRBV5-1 and TRBJ1-2; 9 nucleotides agree with TRBD1. CDR3 length: 14 residues. Germline CDR1 and CDR2: SGHRS and YFSETQ. Trimming removed 0 bases from V and 8 bases from J; junction bases left unmatched: 5. CDR3 DNA: TGCGCCAGCAGCTTGGCGGGACAGGGAAACGGCTACACCTTC. The encoded protein is CASSLAGQGNGYTF.

This clonotype was recorded at least ten times. The rearrangement links TRBV5-1 to TRBJ2-7, with D unresolved. V gave up 1 base and J gave up 0 bases, with 8 bases separating them. The CDR3 extends over 14 amino acids. Per germline, CDR1 SGHRS and CDR2 YFSETQ. The CDR3 region is CASSLTPLSYEQYF. Here the CDR3 DNA reads TGCGCCAGCAGCTTGACTCCTCTCTCCTACGAGCAGTACTTC. Full variable domain (remainder filled in from reference TRBV5-1 and TRBJ2-7): KAGVTQTPRYLIKTRGQQVTLSCSPISGHRSVSWYQQTPGQGLQFLFEYFSETQRNKGNFPGRFSGRQFSNSRSEMNVSTLELGDSALYLCASSLTPLSYEQYFGPGTRLTVT.

Many counts were recorded for this clonotype. CDR3 amino acids: CASSVGDDTDTQYF. CDR3 nucleotide sequence: TGTGCCAGCAGCGTAGGTGACGACACAGATACGCAGTATTTT. The rearrangement joins TRBV9 to TRBJ2-3; D is uncertain. With 0 bases removed from V and 2 bases from J, the gap between germline ends came to 7 bases. CDR3 size: 14 residues. Looked up from germline, CDR1 is SGDLS and CDR2 is YYNGEE.

The chain links TRBV7-2 to TRBJ2-5; TRBD1 aligns across 7 bases. The V and J ends lost 0 bases and 7 bases, in that order; junction bases with no gene match: 8. The CDR3 runs 15 residues. The germline V gene has CDR1 SGHTA and CDR2 FQGNSA. Here the CDR3 reads CASSLAGTVAGTQYF. CDR3 bases: TGTGCCAGCAGCTTAGCCGGGACAGTCGCCGGGACCCAGTACTTC.

V gene TRBV7-6 combines with J gene TRBJ2-7; a weak D match, TRBD1 (5 bases). The CDR3 is 15 residues long. V lost 1 base to trimming and J lost 2 bases, with 12 bases between them. CDR1 is SGHVS and CDR2 is FNYEAQ in the germline V gene. Here the CDR3 DNA reads TGTGCCAGCAGCTTAGGGAACGCAGGGACCTACGAGCAGTACTTC. Translating it yields CASSLGNAGTYEQYF.

The CDR3 reads CASSFAAGSQETQYF. CDR3 nucleotides: TGTGCCAGCAGCTTCGCAGCAGGGAGCCAAGAGACCCAGTACTTC. The chain combines TRBV7-2 with TRBJ2-5; perhaps D is TRBD1 or TRBD2 (5 bases each). The V end was cut by 3 bases, the J end by 1 base, with 12 bases between. The CDR3 sequence is 15 residues long. Germline CDR1 reads SGHTA; CDR2 reads FQGNSA.